The T cell receptor beta chain described here comes from a study of blood T cell repertoires in COVID-19 (TCRdb year 2020). In terms of the full investigation: Samples from collaborators originated in the United States, Italy and Spain and spanned both the acute and convalescent phases of COVID-19. Where HLA class I and class II types were available, the types were taken from metadata supplied by the sample provider, not from assay-based typing. The sample metadata nearly always contained a de-identified subject ID, COVID-19 status, age in years and sex. The prospective study material was composed of cDNA or gDNA derived from T cells, B-cell-depleted T cells, or PBMCs. The repertoires were made available in a free public database intended to serve as a resource for research on the immune response to SARS-CoV-2. Deeply sampled blood TCRbeta repertoires from subjects exposed to, actively infected with, or recovered from COVID-19 were included in the dataset. The samples were drawn from two sources: the first 160 participants of the ongoing ImmuneRACE study, and 1,000 to 1,500 subjects contributed by 6 global collaborators.

There are 12 amino acids in the CDR3, from cysteine to phenylalanine inclusive. CDR3 DNA only is kept here, 36 bases in frame from base 1. Germline trimming amounts to 7 bases on V and 4 bases on J, with 2 as the count of junction bases outside the gene matches. From the germline V gene, CDR1 is SGHRS and CDR2 is YFSETQ. Study-wide conclusions, independent of this receptor: The quantity of clinical and demographic metadata differed by source and by participant and was supplied without curation.

Participants in the prospective study were enrolled through a virtual design, were aged 18 to 89 years, and lived in 24 United States geographic areas. In the prospective study, participants were assigned to cohorts based on the clinical history participants reported in a screening survey and a study questionnaire. Exposed participants had been in contact, within 2 weeks of entering the study, with a person who had a PCR-confirmed or clinician-diagnosed case of COVID-19. Mobile phlebotomists in the prospective study collected whole blood, serum and a nasopharyngeal or oropharyngeal swab from every participant. Prospective study participants could optionally give additional blood draws and questionnaires over an approximately two-month period. Before DNA extraction, blood samples from the prospective study were shipped at room temperature or frozen. TCRbeta CDR3 regions were amplified from genomic DNA using the immunoSEQ Assay, a bias-controlled multiplex PCR. The study's own analysis went as follows. Nucleated cell counts per sample were estimated from amplification of reference gene primers within the assay. Sequence reads were collapsed and filtered to measure the absolute abundance of every unique TCRbeta CDR3 rearrangement. Productive Simpson clonality was computed per sample as the square root of Simpson's diversity index over productive rearrangements. What TCRdb holds here is the immuneACCESS table cut down to in-frame rearrangements. Part of the clones is not present; checked against another copy, under half of the missing clones reflect an unresolved V gene, and the others are unexplained. V, J and clone size derive from that table, while D and trimming were established from the DNA sequence. The sample table contains under 400,000 clones; only one count was recorded for almost 90% of them. The ten biggest clones cover 1% of the sample.

A note on this clone: Its antigen target is currently unknown. No base quality information exists; no much larger clone differs at one position.

The sequence was obtained from a woman in her twenties or thirties who had been exposed to COVID-19. Sequenced sample: PBMCs or T cells enriched from blood (not recorded which). The chain links TRBV5-1 with TRBJ2-3; 8 of the junction bases match TRBD1. The CDR3 reads as follows: CASQGAADTQYF. The DNA reads TGCGCCAGCCAGGGGGCGGCAGATACGCAGTATTTT.